The clone carrying this T cell receptor (beta chain) came up a few times. Its specificity is not known. The CDR3 covers 17 residues. With V trimmed by 5 bases and J by 3 bases, 14 bases remained unmatched. Per the germline V gene, CDR1 is SEHNR and CDR2 is FQNEAQ (reference sequence). Template-switching 5'RACE yielded the TCR cDNA; a universal primer site and UMIs were added in the process. TCRdb recomputed calls from the 5' RACE reads with MiXCR, one row per CDR3 protein. The sample holds a few hundred thousand distinct CDR3 sequences, 5.2% seen once. This sample stems from a study of T cells after yellow fever vaccination. Study conclusions and caveats: Shared CD4/CD8 clonotypes were a small share, likely from convergent recombination.

The origin of this receptor is a man between 18 and 29 years old who received the YFV17D yellow fever vaccine. This rearrangement joins TRBV7-9 to TRBJ1-1, with 8 positions matching TRBD1. The specimen comprised CD4+ T cells sorted from PBMCs, sampled on the day of the yellow fever booster vaccination. The CDR3 loop is CASSPGGAGAGDTEAFF. CDR3 nucleotides: TGTGCCAGCAGCCCAGGGGGCGCAGGGGCAGGGGACACTGAAGCTTTCTTT.